These 30 T cell receptor beta chains came from one sample sequenced in a study of cytomegalovirus exposure and HLA in healthy donors. Researchers ran the PCR with 60 Vbeta and 13 Jbeta primers. Assay: immunoSEQ multiplex PCR; the TCRdb copy retains only in-frame clones and omits some. This table has under 100,000 clones, roughly 63% appearing once. The sequencing sample was made of PBMCs. The receptor source for this set is a woman between 35 and 50 years old in good health and CMV-seropositive.

In its sample, this clone was seen a few times. The chain couples TRBV9 to TRBJ1-4; a weak D match, TRBD1 (6 bases). This CDR3 is 14 amino acids long. Germline CDR1 SGDLS, CDR2 YYNGEE. The V gene lost 0 bases and the J gene lost 7 bases, with 10 bases spanning the gap. In DNA, the CDR3 is TGTGCCAGCAGCGTAGGGGGGGGCCGTGAAAAACTGTTTTTT. Translated, it gives CASSVGGGREKLFF.

This rearrangement joins TRBV25-1 to TRBJ1-1; no reliable D call. CDR1 is MGHDK and CDR2 is SYGVNS in the germline V gene. The CDR3 consists of 11 residues. The V gene lost 6 bases and the J gene lost 4 bases, with 6 bases spanning the gap. The CDR3 DNA follows: TGTGCCAGCAGAGCGGGCACTGAAGCTTTCTTT. Its protein product is CASRAGTEAFF.

This rearrangement joins TRBV11-2 to TRBJ1-1; D may be TRBD1 (6 bases). The V gene lost 2 bases and the J gene lost 5 bases, with 12 bases spanning the gap. CDR1 SGHAT and CDR2 FQNNGV come from the germline V gene. This CDR3 region has 14 residues. The CDR3 coding sequence is TGTGCCAGCAGCTTAAGGGGGGGAAGGACTGAAGCTTTCTTT. It translates to CASSLRGGRTEAFF.

The chain combines TRBV18 with TRBJ2-6; weak D call: TRBD2 (6 bases). The CDR3 consists of 16 residues. CDR1 and CDR2 (germline): KGHSH, LQKENI. V was clipped by 3 bases and J by 0 bases, with 9 bases between them. CDR3 in DNA: TGTGCCAGCTCACCGCCCGGGGGCTCTGGGGCCAACGTCCTGACTTTC. Encoded protein: CASSPPGGSGANVLTF. Supplemented by reference TRBV18 and TRBJ2-6, the full variable domain reads NAGVMQNPRHLVRRRGQEARLRCSPMKGHSHVYWYRQLPEEGLKFMVYLQKENIIDESGMPKERFSAEFPKEGPSILRIQQVVRGDSAAYFCASSPPGGSGANVLTFGAGSRLTVL.

The chain joins TRBV4-3 to TRBJ2-2; unclear D gene. V gave up 0 bases and J gave up 4 bases, with 9 bases separating them. CDR1 is LGHNA and CDR2 is YSLEER in the germline V gene. This CDR3 has 15 amino acids. CDR3: CASSQEFIITGELFF. CDR3 nucleotide sequence: TGCGCCAGCAGCCAAGAATTTATTATCACCGGGGAGCTGTTTTTT.

This rearrangement joins TRBV5-4 to TRBJ1-3; 9 bases match TRBD1. Germline V gene data show CDR1 as SGHNT and CDR2 as YYREEE (reference sequence). This CDR3 is built from 16 residues. V lost 3 bases to trimming and J lost 8 bases; unmatched junction nucleotides: 12. CDR3: CASSYGPGQGGDTIYF. CDR3 DNA: TGTGCCAGCAGCTATGGACCGGGACAGGGAGGAGACACCATATATTTT. The variable domain in full, completed from reference TRBV5-4 and TRBJ1-3, reads ETGVTQSPTHLIKTRGQQVTLRCSSQSGHNTVSWYQQALGQGPQFIFQYYREEENGRGNFPPRFSGLQFPNYSSELNVNALELDDSALYLCASSYGPGQGGDTIYFGEGSWLTVV.

The rearrangement joins TRBV6-6 to TRBJ1-2, with TRBD1 identical over 7 bases. The germline CDR1 and CDR2 sequences are MNHNY and SVGAGI (reference sequence). This CDR3 region has 15 residues. Trimming at V came to 0 bases and at J to 4 bases, leaving 5 bases not matched to a gene. CDR3 residues: CASSYSTTGTYGYTF. The CDR3 nucleotides are TGTGCCAGCAGTTACTCGACGACAGGGACCTATGGCTACACCTTC.

The chain combines TRBV7-9 with TRBJ1-2; D is unresolved. CDR1 is SEHNR, CDR2 FQNEAQ, per germline (reference sequence). Between the trimmed V and J ends, which lost 3 bases and 1 base, there was a span of 9 bases. The CDR3 has 14 amino acids. This chain's CDR3 is CASSFTGNNYGYTF. DNA for the CDR3: TGTGCCAGCAGCTTTACCGGGAATAACTATGGCTACACCTTC.

This clone has just a few counts. This chain connects TRBV7-2 to TRBJ2-5; TRBD1 agrees at 9 bases. The CDR3 covers 15 residues. J gave up 5 bases and V 2 bases, and 6 bases lay outside the gene matches. Per germline, CDR1 SGHTA and CDR2 FQGNSA. CDR3 sequence reads: CASSLSQGAWETQYF. The DNA for the CDR3 is TGTGCCAGCAGCTTATCACAGGGGGCCTGGGAGACCCAGTACTTC.

This clone was seen a few times. This sequence joins TRBV5-1 and TRBJ2-7, with 8 bases identical to TRBD2. The CDR3 spans 14 residues. Germline V gives CDR1 SGHRS, CDR2 YFSETQ. The trim removed 6 bases at V and 4 bases at J, leaving 9 bases unmatched. The CDR3 reads CASKPGLALYEQYF. The DNA for the CDR3 is TGCGCCAGCAAACCCGGACTAGCTTTATACGAGCAGTACTTC.

The chain links TRBV29-1 to TRBJ2-7; 7 bases match TRBD2. The CDR3 totals 14 residues. V dropped 5 bases and J dropped 1; count of bases not matched to a gene: 8. Germline assignment: CDR1 SQVTM and CDR2 ANQGSEA. In DNA form, the CDR3 reads TGCAGCGTTCGGAGTGGCGGGAGATCCTACGAGCAGTACTTC. Protein: CSVRSGGRSYEQYF.

This clone came up a few times. The chain is built from TRBV27 and TRBJ1-2; no clear D. Per germline, CDR1 MNHEY and CDR2 SMNVEV (reference sequence). The CDR3 runs 14 residues. The ends were cut back, 5 bases at V and 4 bases at J, with 14 bases in the middle. The CDR3 sequence is CASSPDYSSYGYTF. DNA for the CDR3: TGTGCCAGCAGTCCCGATTACAGCTCCTATGGCTACACCTTC.

The chain is built from TRBV29-1 and TRBJ2-7, with D maybe TRBD1 (5 bases). CDR1 and CDR2 from the germline V gene are SQVTM and ANQGSEA. Trimming took 2 bases from V and 1 from J, leaving 15 bases between them. CDR3 length equals 15 residues. The CDR3 region is CSVETPGPRSYEQYF. The CDR3 nucleotides are TGCAGCGTTGAAACACCAGGGCCCAGGTCCTACGAGCAGTACTTC.

V is TRBV11-3 and J is TRBJ2-4; TRBD1 matches at 9 bases. Germline V gene data show CDR1 as SGHNT and CDR2 as YENEEA. The V segment lost 5 bases and the J segment 2 bases; nucleotides outside the gene matches: 7. This CDR3 spans 16 amino acids. The CDR3 reads CASSPWTGDPKNIQYF. DNA of the CDR3: TGTGCCAGCAGCCCCTGGACAGGGGATCCCAAAAACATTCAGTACTTC.

This chain uses TRBV27 with TRBJ1-5; D call uncertain. This CDR3 is built from 15 residues. From germline, CDR1 is MNHEY and CDR2 SMNVEV (reference sequence). V gave up 0 bases and J gave up 5 bases, with 11 bases separating them. CDR3 region: CASSLSRGQDQPQHF. As DNA, the CDR3 is TGTGCCAGCAGTTTATCGCGGGGTCAGGATCAGCCCCAGCATTTT.

This chain joins TRBV5-1 and TRBJ2-5; 9 nucleotides line up with TRBD1. Germline CDR1 is SGHRS and CDR2 is YFSETQ. This CDR3 is 15 amino acids long. The V and J ends lost 2 bases and 1 base, in that order; junction bases with no gene match: 3. DNA for the CDR3: TGCGCCAGCAGCTTCCGGGACAGGGCCCAAGAGACCCAGTACTTC. This gives the protein CASSFRDRAQETQYF.

This chain uses TRBV5-8 with TRBJ2-1, with TRBD2 identical over 8 bases. CDR3 length equals 15 residues. Trimming at V came to 7 bases and at J to 5 bases, leaving 11 bases not matched to a gene. Germline V CDR1 and CDR2: SGHTS, YDEGEE. CDR3 residues: CASEREGLSHNEQFF. Here the CDR3 DNA reads TGTGCCAGCGAACGGGAGGGGTTATCCCACAATGAGCAGTTCTTC.

This rearrangement joins TRBV6-5 to TRBJ2-1, with D tentatively TRBD2 (6 bases). Germline V gene sequence: CDR1 MNHEY, CDR2 SVGAGI. The CDR3 extends over 16 amino acids. With 4 bases removed from V and 4 bases from J, the gap between germline ends came to 17 bases. Written as DNA, the CDR3 is TGTGCCAGCAGTTTCCCCGGGACTCGGCCTTACAATGAGCAGTTCTTC. It codes for CASSFPGTRPYNEQFF.

This clone was detected once. CDR3 bases: TGTGCCAGCAGTGAGGGTGGGGCAACAGATACGCAGTATTTT. Protein product: CASSEGGATDTQYF. V and J are TRBV2 and TRBJ2-3, with TRBD1 as a possible D gene (5 bases). Between the trimmed V and J ends, which lost 3 bases and 3 bases, there was a span of 10 bases. Germline CDR1 and CDR2: SNHLY and FYNNEI. This CDR3 spans 14 amino acids. The full variable domain, its missing parts supplied by reference TRBV2 and TRBJ2-3, is EPEVTQTPSHQVTQMGQEVILRCVPISNHLYFYWYRQILGQKVEFLVSFYNNEISEKSEIFDDQFSVERPDGSNFTLKIRSTKLEDSAMYFCASSEGGATDTQYFGPGTRLTVL.

This clone was found once. The chain is built from TRBV7-2 and TRBJ2-4; TRBD2 is a possible D gene (6 bases). The V end lost 5 bases, the J end lost 0 bases, and 14 bases lay between the germline ends. The germline V gene encodes CDR1 SGHTA and CDR2 FQGNSA. The CDR3 is made up of 16 amino acids. This CDR3 reads CASSVSGGLAKNIQYF. For the CDR3, the DNA is TGTGCCAGCAGCGTTAGCGGAGGACTAGCCAAAAACATTCAGTACTTC.

V usage is TRBV28 and J usage is TRBJ2-2, with 12 bases lining up with TRBD1. CDR3 length: 19 amino acids. V trimming: 4 bases; J trimming: 6 bases; junction bases outside the gene matches: 15. Looked up from germline, CDR1 is MDHEN and CDR2 is SYDVKM. This chain's CDR3 is CASSSRDRGLKPSAGELFF. The CDR3 bases are TGTGCCAGCAGTTCCCGGGACAGGGGGCTCAAACCGTCGGCCGGGGAGCTGTTTTTT.

The chain has TRBV18 and TRBJ1-1; D is perhaps TRBD1 (5 bases). The CDR3 loop spans 14 amino acids. Trimming shortened V by 1 base and J by 5 bases, and 11 bases separated the two germline ends. Germline lookup yields CDR1 KGHSH and CDR2 LQKENI. For the CDR3, the DNA is TGTGCCAGCTCACCACTAAAGGGGCAGACTGAAGCTTTCTTT. This sequence encodes CASSPLKGQTEAFF.

J is TRBJ2-7 and V is TRBV19, with 9 bases identical to TRBD1. With 5 bases clipped from V and 5 bases from J, the junction kept 4 bases outside the gene matches. The CDR3 sequence is 13 residues long. CDR1 and CDR2 from the germline V gene are LNHDA and SQIVND (reference sequence). CDR3 coding DNA: TGTGCCAGTAGTCGGGACAGGGTCAACGAGCAGTACTTC. The encoded protein is CASSRDRVNEQYF.

The chain combines TRBV28 with TRBJ1-3, with 7 bases matching TRBD1. From germline, CDR1 is MDHEN and CDR2 SYDVKM. This CDR3 is built from 13 residues. V trimming: 6 bases; J trimming: 3 bases; junction bases outside the gene matches: 2. The CDR3 loop reads CASRTGVGNTIYF. The CDR3 DNA follows: TGTGCCAGCAGAACAGGGGTTGGAAACACCATATATTTT. Using reference TRBV28 and TRBJ1-3 for the parts outside the CDR3, the full variable domain is DVKVTQSSRYLVKRTGEKVFLECVQDMDHENMFWYRQDPGLGLRLIYFSYDVKMKEKGDIPEGYSVSREKKERFSLILESASTNQTSMYLCASRTGVGNTIYFGEGSWLTVV.

The chain recombines TRBV19 with TRBJ1-1, with D hard to call. This CDR3 has 19 amino acids. Germline CDR1 and CDR2: LNHDA and SQIVND (reference sequence). Trimming removed 0 bases at V and 0 bases at J, with 20 bases between. Here the CDR3 DNA reads TGTGCCAGTAGTATAGAAACGGAACCCCGAATTAGCATGAACACTGAAGCTTTCTTT. Translating it yields CASSIETEPRISMNTEAFF.

The J gene is TRBJ1-1, the V gene TRBV27; no reliable D call. V was clipped by 7 bases and J by 4 bases, with 19 bases between them. CDR1 and CDR2 (germline): MNHEY, SMNVEV (reference sequence). The CDR3 is 15 residues long. The CDR3 here is CASTPIWGGGTEAFF. CDR3 bases: TGTGCCAGCACCCCCATATGGGGAGGAGGCACTGAAGCTTTCTTT.

This sequence joins TRBV27 and TRBJ1-2; a weak D match, TRBD1 (5 bases). V lost 0 bases and J 13 bases, leaving 15 bases between the germline ends. The V gene's germline CDR1 is MNHEY and CDR2 SMNVEV (reference sequence). The CDR3 has 13 residues. CDR3 coding DNA: TGTGCCAGCAGTTTATCGGAGGCAGGGACTAGCACCTTC. Encoded protein: CASSLSEAGTSTF.

There are a few counts of this clone. The chain uses TRBV9 and TRBJ2-5, with 7 bases matching TRBD2. CDR1 and CDR2 (germline): SGDLS, YYNGEE. This CDR3 contains 18 residues. Trimming at V came to 1 base and at J to 3 bases, leaving 15 bases not matched to a gene. The CDR3 spells CASSVRPRPALAEETQYF. CDR3 bases: TGTGCCAGCAGCGTAAGGCCCCGTCCCGCCCTAGCGGAAGAGACCCAGTACTTC.

This clone was counted a few times. The chain links TRBV7-6 to TRBJ2-1, with D possibly being TRBD2 (5 bases). CDR1 is SGHVS and CDR2 is FNYEAQ in the germline V gene. V lost 4 bases to trimming and J lost 8 bases, with 9 bases between them. The CDR3 has 12 amino acids. CDR3 nucleotides: TGTGCCAGCAGCTCCCTAGCTGATGAGCAGTTCTTC. This encodes CASSSLADEQFF.

The chain links TRBV20-1 to TRBJ1-2; D is unresolved. Deletions cut 5 bases from V and 1 base from J, with 5 bases between. Germline CDR1 DFQATT, CDR2 SNEGSKA (reference sequence). The CDR3 has 11 residues. The CDR3 region is CSADINYGYTF. The DNA of the CDR3 is TGCAGTGCTGACATTAACTATGGCTACACCTTC.